Listed here are 5 T cell receptor beta chains from one sample, sequenced in a study of T cells expressing NK-cell markers. TCRdb re-called the 5' RACE reads and gives one entry per CDR3 protein, without DNA. The table lists about 150,000 distinct CDR3 sequences, with roughly 12% in the top ten. Specimen: blood T cells: a sorted CD56 or NKG2C T cell subset, CD4+ or CD8+ T cells, or bulk PBMC T cells (not recorded which). All receptors come from a man aged 18-30 years in good health.

The V and J genes are TRBV2 and TRBJ2-1; the TRBD1 assignment by TCRdb is unverifiable without DNA. Germline-derived CDR1 and CDR2 are SNHLY and FYNNEI. There are 14 residues in the CDR3. This CDR3 reads CASSEGRGLGEQFF.

The J gene is TRBJ1-4, the V gene TRBV7-2; checking the TCRdb D call of TRBD1 is not possible without DNA. The germline CDR1 and CDR2 sequences are SGHTA and FQGNSA. The CDR3 spans 15 residues. The CDR3 protein is CASSDRVGGGEKLFF.

This chain links TRBV5-1 with TRBJ2-1; TCRdb gives TRBD1 as the D gene, but with no DNA this cannot be confirmed. The CDR3 spans 15 residues. Germline V CDR1 and CDR2: SGHRS, YFSETQ. This chain's CDR3 is CASRTAPSPYNEQFF.

This chain uses TRBV27 with TRBJ2-5; TCRdb names TRBD2, which stays unverified in the absence of DNA. Germline CDR1 reads MNHEY; CDR2 reads SMNVEV (reference sequence). There are 16 residues in the CDR3. The CDR3 sequence: CASSELAGGIGETQYF.

V gene TRBV20-1 combines with J gene TRBJ2-1. The CDR3 is 14 amino acids. CDR1 and CDR2 (germline): DFQATT, SNEGSKA (reference sequence). The CDR3 spells CSARARSSYNEQFF.